Below are 26 T cell receptor beta chains sequenced from a single sample in a study of blood T cell repertoires in COVID-19. Some clones are missing from TCRdb's copy, which holds only in-frame ones; the method was immunoSEQ multiplex PCR. The table records approximately 70,000 clones, 80% to 85% of them present only once. The sequencing input was peripheral blood. These TCRs come from a woman aged 60-70 years with acute or convalescent COVID-19.

The chain is built from TRBV5-5 and TRBJ2-1; the match to TRBD1 covers 8 bases. Unmatched junction bases numbered 11, after V lost 4 bases and J lost 5 bases. Germline loops: CDR1 SGHKS, CDR2 YYEKEE (reference sequence). The CDR3 spans 16 residues. The chain's CDR3 is CASSRGQGGLNNEQFF. The CDR3 nucleotides read TGTGCCAGCAGCCGAGGACAGGGCGGCCTTAACAATGAGCAGTTCTTC.

The chain carries TRBV4-2 and TRBJ2-1; 11 bases are a match to TRBD2. Trimming at V came to 4 bases and at J to 1 base, leaving 9 bases not matched to a gene. The V gene's germline CDR1 is LGHNA and CDR2 YNFKEQ. The length of the CDR3 is 18 residues. This CDR3 is CASSPRASGGRSYNEQFF. CDR3 in DNA: TGTGCCAGCAGCCCAAGAGCTAGCGGGGGGAGATCCTACAATGAGCAGTTCTTC.

The chain has TRBV12-3 or TRBV12-4 and TRBJ1-1; D ambiguous. Trimming pared 7 bases from V and 0 bases from J, leaving 9 bases between. This CDR3 spans 13 amino acids. The CDR3 is CASTALMNTEAFF. CDR3 nucleotide sequence: TGTGCCAGCACCGCGTTAATGAACACTGAAGCTTTCTTT.

The chain is built from TRBV6-1 and TRBJ1-4; 9 bases fit TRBD1. This CDR3 spans 15 amino acids. CDR1 and CDR2 from the germline V gene are MNHNS and SASEGT. Trimming cost V 1 base and J 7 bases; bases outside gene matches: 4. This chain's CDR3 is CASSEGQGESEKLFF. The CDR3 DNA reads as TGTGCCAGCAGTGAAGGACAGGGGGAGAGTGAAAAACTGTTTTTT.

The chain employs TRBV19 and TRBJ2-1; TRBD1 aligns across 8 bases. V was clipped by 5 bases and J by 7 bases; unmatched bases: 4. This CDR3 has 13 amino acids. Germline values: CDR1 LNHDA, CDR2 SQIVND (reference sequence). The CDR3 nucleotides are TGTGCCAGTAGTCGGGACAGGTTGAATGAGCAGTTCTTC. It yields the protein CASSRDRLNEQFF.

The gene calls are TRBV7-2 and TRBJ1-2; D is unclear. Germline V gene data show CDR1 as SGHTA and CDR2 as FQGNSA. V lost 2 bases and J 4 bases, leaving 14 bases between the germline ends. The CDR3 runs to 15 residues. CDR3 region: CASSLSLGSSYGYTF. CDR3 DNA: TGTGCCAGCAGCTTATCCTTGGGGAGTAGCTATGGCTACACCTTC.

This clone occurred once. The chain has TRBV9 and TRBJ1-2, with D maybe TRBD1 (5 bases). V lost 3 bases, J lost 2 bases, and 11 bases lay in between. The CDR3 consists of 14 residues. Germline loops: CDR1 SGDLS, CDR2 YYNGEE. CDR3 in DNA: TGTGCCAGCAGCGCTGGGCGGGACAACTATGGCTACACCTTC. As protein: CASSAGRDNYGYTF.

The CDR3 DNA is TGTGCCAGCAGAGCCCGACAGGGGGTCTTAGATTCACCCCTCCACTTT. This gives the protein CASRARQGVLDSPLHF. The rearrangement joins TRBV27 to TRBJ1-6; 9 bases match TRBD1. CDR1 MNHEY and CDR2 SMNVEV come from the germline V gene (reference sequence). V lost 6 bases, J lost 8 bases, and 11 bases stayed unmatched. The CDR3 totals 16 residues.

V is TRBV19 and J is TRBJ2-1, with a possible D match to TRBD2 (6 bases). The CDR3 totals 15 residues. Germline V CDR1 and CDR2: LNHDA, SQIVND (reference sequence). Trimming cost V 4 bases and J 6 bases, with 16 bases left between them. The DNA of the CDR3 is TGTGCCAGTAGTAACCGGGACTGGACCTTCAATGAGCAGTTCTTC. Translation: CASSNRDWTFNEQFF.

V usage is TRBV29-1 and J usage is TRBJ1-1; 8 bases match TRBD1. Germline CDR1 is SQVTM and CDR2 is ANQGSEA. The CDR3 consists of 12 residues. The V segment lost 6 bases and the J segment 4 bases; nucleotides outside the gene matches: 4. The CDR3: CSVRQGPTEAFF. As DNA, the CDR3 is TGCAGCGTACGACAGGGGCCCACTGAAGCTTTCTTT.

In this sample, this clone turned up a few times. J is TRBJ2-3 and V is TRBV10-2, with 8 positions matching TRBD2. J was trimmed by 1 base and V by 6 bases; bases with no gene match: 3. Germline CDR1 is WSHSY and CDR2 is SAAADI. The CDR3 runs to 14 residues. CDR3 bases: TGCGCCAGCAGCTTAGCGGGACGCACAGATACGCAGTATTTT. Protein: CASSLAGRTDTQYF.

The table lists this clone with a few counts. The V and J genes are TRBV5-4 and TRBJ1-2, with 7 bases lining up with TRBD1. The CDR3 is 13 residues long. Germline trimming cut 2 bases from V and 7 bases from J; bases unmatched to any gene: 5. The germline V gene encodes CDR1 SGHNT and CDR2 YYREEE (reference sequence). For the CDR3, the DNA is TGTGCCAGCAGCTTAACACAGGGGCTTGGCTACACCTTC. Protein sequence: CASSLTQGLGYTF.

The rearrangement uses TRBV18 and TRBJ1-6; tentatively, D is TRBD1 (6 bases). Germline CDR1 is KGHSH and CDR2 is LQKENI. This CDR3 has 14 amino acids. The V end lost 6 bases, the J end lost 7 bases, and 13 bases lay between the germline ends. The CDR3 is CASSPTGQNSPLHF. CDR3 coding DNA: TGTGCCAGCTCTCCCACAGGGCAGAATTCACCCCTCCACTTT. Looking up the rest from reference TRBV18 and TRBJ1-6 gives the full variable domain: NAGVMQNPRHLVRRRGQEARLRCSPMKGHSHVYWYRQLPEEGLKFMVYLQKENIIDESGMPKERFSAEFPKEGPSILRIQQVVRGDSAAYFCASSPTGQNSPLHFGNGTRLTVT.

This clone was seen a single time. V and J are TRBV5-6 and TRBJ2-1, with D perhaps TRBD2 (5 bases). CDR1 is SGHDT and CDR2 is YYEEEE in the germline V gene. V was shortened by 6 bases and J by 6 bases, with 7 bases between the two germline ends. The CDR3 has 11 residues. CDR3 sequence (DNA): TGTGCCAGCATTACTAGCAATGAGCAGTTCTTC. Protein sequence: CASITSNEQFF.

The CDR3 DNA follows: TGTGCCAGCAGTGAACATGGCCTTTCCTACGAGCAGTACTTC. Protein sequence: CASSEHGLSYEQYF. The V call is TRBV6-1, the J call TRBJ2-7; D is uncertain. Germline V CDR1 and CDR2: MNHNS, SASEGT. Trimming left V 2 bases short and J 1 base short, with 9 bases between. The CDR3 is made up of 14 amino acids.

As to this clone: Other DNA sequences in the same sample also yield this CDR3. The J gene is TRBJ1-2, the V gene TRBV5-1; perhaps TRBD1 as D (6 bases). Germline CDR1 and CDR2: SGHRS and YFSETQ. V was clipped by 2 bases and J by 0 bases, with 11 bases between them. This CDR3 has 15 residues. This CDR3 reads CASSFGGTANYGYTF. The CDR3 coding sequence is TGCGCCAGCAGCTTTGGGGGCACAGCTAACTATGGCTACACCTTC. The full variable domain, rest sourced from reference TRBV5-1 and TRBJ1-2, is KAGVTQTPRYLIKTRGQQVTLSCSPISGHRSVSWYQQTPGQGLQFLFEYFSETQRNKGNFPGRFSGRQFSNSRSEMNVSTLELGDSALYLCASSFGGTANYGYTFGSGTRLTVV.

V usage is TRBV11-1 and J usage is TRBJ2-7; D is possibly TRBD1 (5 bases). Trimming removed 4 bases from V and 6 bases from J, with 16 bases in between. The CDR3 covers 14 residues. The germline gives CDR1 SGHAT, CDR2 FQDESV (reference sequence). The chain's CDR3 is CASSYDSPPSEQYF. CDR3 sequence (DNA): TGTGCCAGCAGCTACGACAGTCCCCCCTCCGAGCAGTACTTC.

The chain employs TRBV19 and TRBJ2-2; 9 nucleotides match TRBD2. Looked up from germline, CDR1 is LNHDA and CDR2 is SQIVND (reference sequence). Trimming removed 4 bases from V and 4 bases from J; junction bases left unmatched: 1. The CDR3 is 14 residues long. The CDR3 DNA sequence: TGTGCCAGTAGTAGCGGGGGGGCCACCGGGGAGCTGTTTTTT. It encodes CASSSGGATGELFF.

The chain couples TRBV18 to TRBJ1-5; possible D gene TRBD1, 5 bases. In germline, CDR1 is KGHSH, CDR2 LQKENI. Between the trimmed V and J ends, which lost 2 bases and 2 bases, there was a span of 10 bases. The CDR3 contains 15 residues. The CDR3 reads CASSPTQGGNQPQHF. CDR3 nucleotide sequence: TGTGCCAGCTCACCAACCCAGGGTGGCAATCAGCCCCAGCATTTT.

The chain carries TRBV19 and TRBJ2-2; 8 nucleotides match TRBD1. CDR3 size: 17 residues. The V gene's germline CDR1 is LNHDA and CDR2 SQIVND (reference sequence). V gave up 4 bases and J gave up 0 bases; unmatched junction bases: 7. The CDR3 nucleotides are TGTGCCAGTAGTACCCGTACAGGGGGATCGAACACCGGGGAGCTGTTTTTT. Residues: CASSTRTGGSNTGELFF.

The chain recombines TRBV10-3 with TRBJ2-7; possibly TRBD1 for D (6 bases). V lost 10 bases to trimming and J lost 1 base, with 8 bases between them. This CDR3 is built from 11 residues. Germline V gene lookup returns CDR1 ENHRY and CDR2 SYGVKD. DNA for the CDR3: TGTGCCACCGGACAGTCCTACGAGCAGTACTTC. Protein product: CATGQSYEQYF.

The chain carries TRBV14 and TRBJ2-3, with no clear D. This CDR3 contains 16 residues. In germline, CDR1 is SGHDN, CDR2 FVKESK. The V and J ends lost 0 bases and 0 bases respectively, with 10 bases between them. This chain's CDR3 is CASSQESQVSTDTQYF. The DNA of the CDR3 is TGTGCCAGCAGCCAAGAGAGCCAAGTGAGCACAGATACGCAGTATTTT.

This chain joins TRBV19 and TRBJ2-3, with a tentative D call TRBD1 (6 bases). The CDR3 is 14 amino acids. The V end lost 8 bases, the J end lost 3 bases, and 15 bases lay between the germline ends. Germline assignment: CDR1 LNHDA and CDR2 SQIVND (reference sequence). In DNA form, the CDR3 reads TGTGCCAGTGGGCAGGGGACCCTGACAGATACGCAGTATTTT. Translated, it gives CASGQGTLTDTQYF.

This chain uses TRBV29-1 with TRBJ1-1, with a possible D match to TRBD1 (6 bases). With 1 base removed from V and 0 bases from J, the gap between germline ends came to 15 bases. CDR3 size: 16 residues. Germline V CDR1 and CDR2: SQVTM, ANQGSEA. The CDR3 is CSVEVRDKNLNTEAFF. The CDR3 DNA is TGCAGCGTTGAAGTGAGGGACAAAAATTTGAACACTGAAGCTTTCTTT.

The chain has TRBV3-1 (or the pseudogene TRBV3-2) and TRBJ2-3, with D maybe TRBD1 (6 bases). The germline gives CDR1 LGHDT, CDR2 YNNKEL (reference sequence). CDR3 size: 15 residues. The ends were cut back, 3 bases at V and 6 bases at J, with 16 bases in the middle. The CDR3 DNA reads as TGTGCCAGCAGCCAGTCAGTCGGTGGGGGCGATACGCAGTATTTT. The encoded protein is CASSQSVGGGDTQYF.

This clone was seen a handful of times. The rearrangement links TRBV27 to TRBJ2-1, with 13 bases aligning to TRBD2. This CDR3 has 15 residues. Germline values: CDR1 MNHEY, CDR2 SMNVEV (reference sequence). V lost 5 bases, J lost 7 bases, and 5 bases stayed unmatched. CDR3 DNA sequence: TGTGCCAGCAGTCCCACTAGCGGGGGGGCGAATGAGCAGTTCTTC. Protein product: CASSPTSGGANEQFF.